Presented here are 5 T cell receptor beta chains from one specimen sequenced in a study of T cells in Graves' hyperthyroidism and ophthalmopathy. TCR beta CDR3 regions were amplified from RNA. TCR CDR3 underwent first-round RT-PCR with the HTBI primer set. TCRdb reprocessed the multiplex PCR reads with MiXCR, giving one entry per CDR3 protein. The sample lists hundreds of thousands of distinct CDR3 sequences; 20% were seen once. The sequenced sample was blood. Receptors were obtained from a man in his forties or fifties with Graves' ophthalmopathy.

This clonotype occurred a few times. The chain joins TRBV30 to TRBJ1-2, with D tentatively TRBD1 (5 bases). Trimming removed 2 bases at V and 8 bases at J, with 9 bases between. Germline CDR1 GTSNPN, CDR2 SVGIG (reference sequence). The CDR3 totals 11 residues. CDR3 in amino acids: CAWSTGGGYTF. DNA for the CDR3: TGTGCCTGGAGTACCGGGGGAGGCTACACCTTC. The full variable domain, in which reference TRBV30 and TRBJ1-2 provide the parts outside the CDR3, is SQTIHQWPATLVQPVGSPLSLECTVEGTSNPNLYWYRQAAGRGLQLLFYSVGIGQISSEVPQNLSASRPQDRQFILSSKKLLLSDSGFYLCAWSTGGGYTFGSGTRLTVV.

The chain uses TRBV20-1 and TRBJ1-5, with a tentative D call TRBD1 (6 bases). V lost 5 bases, J lost 4 bases, and 15 bases lay in between. The CDR3 runs to 14 residues. Germline V CDR1 and CDR2: DFQATT, SNEGSKA (reference sequence). In DNA form, the CDR3 reads TGCAGTGCTCCCCCCAGGGGTACTAATCAGCCCCAGCATTTT. Translation: CSAPPRGTNQPQHF.

This clonotype has a count of ten or more. The V call is TRBV2, the J call TRBJ1-1; no clear D gene. Germline-derived CDR1 and CDR2 are SNHLY and FYNNEI. The CDR3 runs 15 residues. Trimming shortened V by 2 bases and J by 4 bases, and 14 bases separated the two germline ends. In DNA, the CDR3 is TGTGCCAGCAGTGAACGTGTAGTTGGTCCCACTGAAGCTTTCTTT. It encodes CASSERVVGPTEAFF.

The chain links TRBV12-3 or TRBV12-4 to TRBJ1-1; 9 positions match TRBD1. The CDR3 is 15 residues long. Losses at the gene ends were 6 bases for V and 4 bases for J; bases not matched to a gene: 9. CDR3 sequence (DNA): TGTGCCAGCAGGGGGACAGGGAGGATGAGCACTGAAGCTTTCTTT. It encodes CASRGTGRMSTEAFF.

In its sample, this clonotype was seen many times. This chain links TRBV7-3 with TRBJ2-1; D gene unclear. Trimming shortened V by 4 bases and J by 6 bases, and 13 bases separated the two germline ends. The CDR3 loop spans 14 amino acids. CDR1 is SGHTA and CDR2 is FQGTGA in the germline V gene. Here the CDR3 DNA reads TGTGCCAGCAGCTCTAGGTCAGGTGGCAATGAGCAGTTCTTC. Amino acid sequence: CASSSRSGGNEQFF.